This TCR beta chain was captured by sequencing in a study of blood T cell repertoires in COVID-19. The CDR3 has 14 amino acids. Looked up from germline, CDR1 is LNHDA and CDR2 is SQIVND (reference sequence). Trimming pared 1 base from V and 2 bases from J, leaving 9 bases between. This clone showed up just once. Source study methods: Amplified reference gene primers provided the basis for estimating nucleated cell counts. Sequenced by immunoSEQ multiplex PCR; TCRdb stores in-frame clones only, minus some. The V and J calls and clone size come from that table; D and trimming were worked out from the DNA. Here the sample spans about 100,000 clones, over 75% being singletons.

This clonotype originated in a woman in her seventies with acute or convalescent COVID-19. The chain links TRBV19 to TRBJ2-7; D unclear. Sequenced sample: peripheral blood. For the CDR3, the DNA is TGTGCCAGTAGTATAGTGGCCAAGACCTACGAGCAGTACTTC. Protein product: CASSIVAKTYEQYF.